The 4 T cell receptor beta chains below come from one sample, sequenced in a study of CD8 T cells in Susac syndrome. cDNA came from about 0.5 to 1 ug RNA primed by random hexamers. TCRdb independently ran MiXCR on the immunoSEQ multiplex PCR reads; one entry per CDR3 protein. The sample lists roughly 160,000 distinct CDR3 sequences, about 94% seen once, with over 0.12% in the top ten. Sequenced material: CD4+ T cells from PBMCs. Every receptor here comes from a human donor in good health.

The chain uses TRBV5-1 and TRBJ2-3; no definite D call. From germline, CDR1 is SGHRS and CDR2 YFSETQ. V was shortened by 7 bases and J by 4 bases, with 13 bases between the two germline ends. There are 13 residues in the CDR3. The CDR3 nucleotides are TGCGCCAGCCGGTGGTCCGGTTCAGATACGCAGTATTTT. Its translation: CASRWSGSDTQYF.

This clonotype was counted a few times. The V call is TRBV4-3, the J call TRBJ2-5; no firm D call. V dropped 4 bases and J dropped 5 bases, with 11 bases sitting between them. Germline V gene sequence: CDR1 LGHNA, CDR2 YSLEER. The CDR3 is 13 residues long. The CDR3 sequence is CASSPRVGETQYF. In DNA, the CDR3 is TGCGCCAGCAGCCCACGGGTCGGCGAGACCCAGTACTTC.

The genes are TRBV18 and TRBJ2-5; 9 bases agree with TRBD1. Trimming cost V 3 bases and J 2 bases; bases outside gene matches: 4. CDR1 and CDR2 from the germline V gene are KGHSH and LQKENI. The CDR3 has 15 residues. CDR3 region: CASSPGQGRQETQYF. The DNA of the CDR3 is TGTGCCAGCTCACCGGGACAGGGTCGGCAAGAGACCCAGTACTTC. The full variable domain, in which reference TRBV18 and TRBJ2-5 provide the parts outside the CDR3, is NAGVMQNPRHLVRRRGQEARLRCSPMKGHSHVYWYRQLPEEGLKFMVYLQKENIIDESGMPKERFSAEFPKEGPSILRIQQVVRGDSAAYFCASSPGQGRQETQYFGPGTRLLVL.

The chain is built from TRBV6-5 and TRBJ2-3; no clear D gene. Trimming took off 2 bases at V and 1 base at J, with 10 bases between the two ends. Germline V gene sequence: CDR1 MNHEY, CDR2 SVGAGI. This CDR3 region has 15 residues. Written as DNA, the CDR3 is TGTGCCAGCAGTTACGGGCGGAGTCGCACAGATACGCAGTATTTT. It encodes CASSYGRSRTDTQYF.